The source of this T cell receptor beta chain is a study of T cell clonotyping in hematopoietic cell transplantation. Study-wide results and limits: After transplant, recipient diversity fell while pathologically expanded clonotypes grew through day 180. Cells were unsorted, so CD4 and CD8 contributions were not separated.

Of note for this clone: The antigen remains unidentified.

Deletions cut 4 bases from V and 4 bases from J, with 11 bases between. The germline CDR1 and CDR2 sequences are MNHNS and SASEGT. The CDR3 sequence is 13 residues long. Measured with immunoSEQ multiplex PCR; TCRdb has only the in-frame clones, and not every one. Counted here are 12,000 to 15,000 clones, 70% to 90% occurring once; the ten biggest clones make up 9.5% to 15%. The chain combines TRBV6-1 with TRBJ2-7; possibly TRBD2 for D (6 bases). This specimen was PBMCs, taken 100 days after allogeneic stem cell transplant. The sequence was obtained from a male patient aged 45-60 years who had an allogeneic stem cell transplant from an unrelated donor, so T cells may come from the graft donor. Some clones in this sample may be carry-over from other donors' samples. As DNA, the CDR3 is TGTGCCAGCAGTGTAGGCGGGAAATACGAGCAGTACTTC. This translates into CASSVGGKYEQYF.